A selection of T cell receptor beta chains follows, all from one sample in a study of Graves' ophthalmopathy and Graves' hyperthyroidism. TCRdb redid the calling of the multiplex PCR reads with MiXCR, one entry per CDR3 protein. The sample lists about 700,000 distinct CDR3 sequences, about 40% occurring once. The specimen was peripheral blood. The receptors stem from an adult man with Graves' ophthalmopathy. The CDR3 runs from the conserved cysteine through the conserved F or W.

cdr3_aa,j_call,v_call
CASSLAPGQYF,TRBJ2-7,TRBV7-9
CASSEGHTEAFF,TRBJ1-1,TRBV2
CASGSRRWGDSYTEAFF,TRBJ1-1,TRBV12-5
CASSMGLTGGIGELFF,TRBJ2-2,TRBV19
CASSPWEGTDTQYF,TRBJ2-3,TRBV7-2
CATSDSSAKETQYF,TRBJ2-5,TRBV24-1
CASSFIGGESPLHF,TRBJ1-6,TRBV2
CASSLTHRRNTGELFF,TRBJ2-2,TRBV9
CASSSQGAGTGELFF,TRBJ2-2,TRBV28
CASSPWTAPEQYF,TRBJ2-7,TRBV6-2/TRBV6-3
CASSSTGSSTDTQYF,TRBJ2-3,TRBV10-3
CASSLVAGGSEGYTF,TRBJ1-2,TRBV5-1
CASSRGTGRTDGYTF,TRBJ1-2,TRBV19
CASQDYGNTIYF,TRBJ1-3,TRBV25-1
CATVNRVVNEQYF,TRBJ2-7,TRBV2
CSVPRTGDYQGGYTF,TRBJ1-2,TRBV29-1
CASSLEQPTRGGYTF,TRBJ1-2,TRBV7-2
CSARPVYVTHHNEQFF,TRBJ2-1,TRBV20-1
CASSIAHGAAYEQYF,TRBJ2-7,TRBV19
CAISAQEGAGEKLFF,TRBJ1-4,TRBV10-3
CASSIDGGNGNTIYF,TRBJ1-3,TRBV5-1
CSVPVGAFF,TRBJ1-1,TRBV29-1
CASSPGQGATSGELFF,TRBJ2-2,TRBV6-1
CAISESRQGYSPLHF,TRBJ1-6,TRBV10-3
CASSPGTGGHNLHF,TRBJ1-6,TRBV19
CASSNRQGNTEAFF,TRBJ1-1,TRBV4-1
CSAPRTGDVIGELFF,TRBJ2-2,TRBV20-1
CASSEGQVGRDEKLFF,TRBJ1-4,TRBV2
CASSIEQNYGYTF,TRBJ1-2,TRBV19
CASSERRRGGDEQYF,TRBJ2-7,TRBV2
CASSEQLYGYTF,TRBJ1-2,TRBV12-3/TRBV12-4
CASSPGGYTF,TRBJ1-2,TRBV7-9
CATSGRQGNQPQHF,TRBJ1-5,TRBV15
CASSYLGGSDEKLFF,TRBJ1-4,TRBV6-5
CASSDYPVVYEQFF,.,TRBV2
CASSPEGASSGNTIYF,TRBJ1-3,TRBV5-5
CASSGSYTGTGNTGELLF,TRBJ2-2,TRBV25-1
CASSLSPPQEAFF,TRBJ1-1,TRBV11-3
CASSSRDRDGYTF,TRBJ1-2,TRBV19
CSARKGGSNTEAFF,TRBJ1-1,TRBV20-1
CASGRGGGQPQHF,TRBJ1-5,TRBV11-2
CASSQGGDTQYF,TRBJ2-3,TRBV4-1
CASSFLPSTDTQYF,TRBJ2-3,TRBV7-3
CASRNHFFEAFF,TRBJ1-1,TRBV27
CASTWGDEQYF,TRBJ2-7,TRBV6-5
CASSLGDRGGTGELYF,TRBJ2-7,TRBV7-2
CATSRDRQPQHF,TRBJ1-5,TRBV15
CASSPTGPSYEQYF,TRBJ2-7,TRBV7-2
CAISESGRSTEAFF,TRBJ1-1,TRBV10-3